The 6 T cell receptor beta chains listed next were all sequenced from one sample in a study of cytomegalovirus exposure and HLA in healthy donors (dated by TCRdb to 2015 to 2018). The protocol used for the library was the immunoSEQ multiplex PCR assay. A mixture of 60 forward primers for TCR Vbeta segments and 13 reverse primers for TCR Jbeta segments was used in the multiplex PCR. The source is immuneACCESS, and TCRdb retained only in-frame sequences with V and J called. Part of the clones is not carried over; for the studies checked, unresolved V genes explain less than half of this, and the remainder is unexplained. In all, the sample holds some 240,000 clones, and about 72% of those were seen once. The top ten clonotypes cover 3.8% of the sample. Material: PBMCs. The receptors here all came from a male donor in good health and CMV-seronegative.

This clone was detected once. This sequence joins TRBV5-1 and TRBJ2-5, with 9 bases fitting TRBD2. Germline CDR1 is SGHRS and CDR2 is YFSETQ. The CDR3 sequence is 15 residues long. V was pared by 0 bases and J by 3 bases, with 3 bases of the junction left unmatched. The CDR3 DNA reads as TGCGCCAGCAGCTTGGCCGGCGGGGGGGAAGAGACCCAGTACTTC. It yields the protein CASSLAGGGEETQYF.

The V and J genes are TRBV30 and TRBJ2-7, with 8 bases aligning to TRBD2. Trimming took 0 bases from V and 5 from J; bases not matched to a gene: 9. This CDR3 is 15 amino acids long. Germline V lookup: CDR1 GTSNPN, CDR2 SVGIG (reference sequence). CDR3 in amino acids: CAWSVTGRARHEQYF. CDR3 in DNA: TGTGCCTGGAGTGTAACCGGGAGGGCTCGCCACGAGCAGTACTTC.

The chain employs TRBV11-1 and TRBJ2-1, with a tentative D call TRBD1 (5 bases). V lost 1 base and J 0 bases, leaving 13 bases between the germline ends. Germline-derived CDR1 and CDR2 are SGHAT and FQDESV (reference sequence). The CDR3 covers 17 residues. The CDR3 coding sequence is TGTGCCAGCAGCTTAGATCCAGGGCAGAGCTCCTACAATGAGCAGTTCTTC. It yields the protein CASSLDPGQSSYNEQFF.

The chain employs TRBV6-1 and TRBJ1-2, with no clear D. V lost 8 bases and J 0 bases, leaving 13 bases between the germline ends. CDR3 size: 14 residues. The germline V gene has CDR1 MNHNS and CDR2 SASEGT. CDR3: CASSWRVANYGYTF. CDR3 DNA: TGTGCCAGCTCCTGGAGGGTAGCTAACTATGGCTACACCTTC.

The V call is TRBV19, the J call TRBJ2-6; D gene ambiguous. The CDR3 spans 16 residues. V was pared by 1 base and J by 0 bases, with 7 bases between. Per germline, CDR1 LNHDA and CDR2 SQIVND (reference sequence). The CDR3 sequence is CASSIASPSGANVLTF. In DNA, the CDR3 is TGTGCCAGTAGTATAGCATCCCCCTCTGGGGCCAACGTCCTGACTTTC.

V and J are TRBV29-1 and TRBJ1-2; D gene uncertain. The CDR3 loop spans 12 amino acids. Germline CDR1 SQVTM, CDR2 ANQGSEA. Trimming took off 7 bases at V and 4 bases at J, with 13 bases between the two ends. The CDR3, as DNA: TGCAGCGGCCGGGATTCAACCTATGGCTACACCTTC. Translated: CSGRDSTYGYTF.